Here is one T cell receptor beta chain with its context. This sequence may be a read error, since a much larger clone differs from it by one base. Each CDR3 protein is one row after TCRdb ran MiXCR on the RACE reads. The sample includes under 450,000 distinct CDR3 sequences, roughly 4.8% of them seen just once. Documented time point: patch test 1, 2 weeks after DPC sensitization. Treatment reported: therapeutic diphenylcyclopropenone sensitization with weekly scalp DPC. This specimen belongs to a study of human T cells and chemical hapten exposure. Background on the study: Yields of TCR per sample differed, chiefly owing to small differences in pooled library volume.

This clonotype was obtained from a woman between 45 and 60 years old with alopecia areata. Some clones in this sample may be carry-over from other donors' samples. Sequences were derived from whole blood, sampled in connection with sensitization to the hapten diphenylcyclopropenone (DPC).

The DNA of the CDR3 is TGTGCCAGCAGCCCCATCGGGACTAGCGGGGGATGGCACAATGAGCAGTTCTTC. It encodes CASSPIGTSGGWHNEQFF. The chain recombines TRBV13 with TRBJ2-1; 14 bases fit TRBD2. V gave up 5 bases and J gave up 5 bases; unmatched junction bases: 11. The length of the CDR3 is 18 residues. Germline V gives CDR1 PRHDT, CDR2 FYEKMQ (reference sequence). Looking up the rest from reference TRBV13 and TRBJ2-1 gives the full variable domain: AAGVIQSPRHLIKEKRETATLKCYPIPRHDTVYWYQQGPGQDPQFLISFYEKMQSDKGSIPDRFSAQQFSDYHSELNMSSLELGDSALYFCASSPIGTSGGWHNEQFFGPGTRLTVL.